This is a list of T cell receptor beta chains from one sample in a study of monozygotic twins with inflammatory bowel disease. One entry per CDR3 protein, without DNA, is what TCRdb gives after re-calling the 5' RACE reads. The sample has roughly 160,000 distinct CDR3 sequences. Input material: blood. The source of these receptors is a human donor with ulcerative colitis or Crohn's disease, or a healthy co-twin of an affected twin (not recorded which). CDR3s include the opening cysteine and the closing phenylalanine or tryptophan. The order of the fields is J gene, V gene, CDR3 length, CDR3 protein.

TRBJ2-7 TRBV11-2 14 CASSSMQGAYEQYF
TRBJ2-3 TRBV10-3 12 CATRGATDTQYF
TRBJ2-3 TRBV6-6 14 CASTTGGNTDTQYF
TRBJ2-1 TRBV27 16 CASSPSWGATYNEQFF
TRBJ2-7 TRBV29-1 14 CSVEVTGKAYEQYF
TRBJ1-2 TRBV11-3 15 CASSQGLNRRYGYTF
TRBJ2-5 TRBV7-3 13 CASSLNPGETQYF
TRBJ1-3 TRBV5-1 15 CASSLVPETGNTIYF
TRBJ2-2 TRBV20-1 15 CSAKPGQGYTGELFF
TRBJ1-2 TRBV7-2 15 CASSLAVQGDYGYTF
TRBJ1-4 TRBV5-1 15 CASSLLQARNEKLFF
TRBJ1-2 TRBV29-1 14 CSVESESEGYGYTF
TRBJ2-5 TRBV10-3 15 CAISPGQGAGETQYF
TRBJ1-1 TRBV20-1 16 CSARVFQGGAGTEAFF
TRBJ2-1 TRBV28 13 CASSPTVYNEQFF
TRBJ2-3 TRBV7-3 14 CASSLGTPTDTQYF
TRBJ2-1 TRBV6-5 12 CASSYSDNEQFF
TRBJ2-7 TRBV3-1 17 CASSRSLTSGRAYEQYF
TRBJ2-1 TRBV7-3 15 CASSYLAGVGNEQFF
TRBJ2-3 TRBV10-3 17 CAISGGTGTSGGDTQYF
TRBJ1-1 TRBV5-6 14 CASSTTGGYTEAFF
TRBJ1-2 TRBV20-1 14 CSARDGEGNYGYTF
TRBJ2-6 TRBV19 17 CASSMYGSRSGANVLTF
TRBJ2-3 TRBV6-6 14 CASSLGGRGDTQYF